This T cell receptor beta chain stems from a study of CD8+ T cells in alopecia areata. Across the study: It was oral tofacitinib, at 5 to 10 mg twice daily, that treated patients received. After 6 to 18 months of tofacitinib, follow-up continued 6 months off drug. Study results and caveats: Clonality exceeded that of normal scalp in lesional scalp, most notably in alopecia totalis/universalis.

Germline V gene lookup returns CDR1 SEHNR and CDR2 FQNEAQ (reference sequence). The length of the CDR3 is 12 residues. The junction had 3 bases not matched to a gene; V was cut back by 5 bases and J by 7 bases. The sequencing template was cDNA reverse transcribed from extracted RNA. Some clones are missing from TCRdb's copy, which holds only in-frame ones; the method was immunoSEQ multiplex PCR. Of about 130,000 clones listed, approximately 49% are singletons. In regard to this clone: Its antigen remains unidentified.

Source: CD8+ T cells sorted from blood, taken at week 0. This chain joins TRBV7-9 and TRBJ1-2, with TRBD1 matching 8 bases. The clonotype originates from a human donor with alopecia areata. CDR3 region: CASSPQGGGYTF. Here the CDR3 DNA reads TGTGCCAGCAGCCCACAGGGGGGTGGCTACACCTTC.